The rows below give T cell receptor beta chains drawn from one sample of a study of human T cells and chemical hapten exposure. TCRdb called the RACE reads again in MiXCR, with one record for every CDR3 protein. The table includes under 200,000 distinct CDR3 sequences, 25% to 35% detected once. The sample was whole blood, taken in connection with sensitization to the hapten diphenylcyclopropenone (DPC). The receptors originated from a woman aged 25-40 years with alopecia areata. Some clones in this sample may be carry-over from other donors' samples. Each CDR3 is given with its conserved first and last residue. The order of the fields is J gene, V gene, D gene, clone size, CDR3 protein, CDR3 DNA. D genes are given only for firm matches. Rows may omit the clone size; those that give it use once, few, many or a size class.

TRBJ2-5 | TRBV13 | NA | NA | CASSLGTLASKTQYF | TGTGCCAGCAGCTTAGGTACTTTAGCGAGTAAGACCCAGTACTTC
TRBJ1-1 | TRBV28 | TRBD1 | NA | CASSPGTGPGTEAFF | TGTGCCAGCAGTCCTGGGACAGGGCCGGGGACTGAAGCTTTCTTT
TRBJ2-5 | TRBV5-4 | TRBD2 | few | CASSFRLAGEETQYF | TGTGCCAGCAGCTTTCGACTAGCGGGGGAAGAGACCCAGTACTTC
TRBJ2-3 | TRBV20-1 | NA | once | CSARVGLGGPFTDTQYF | TGCAGTGCTAGAGTTGGATTGGGGGGGCCCTTCACAGATACGCAGTATTTT
TRBJ2-1 | TRBV10-3 | NA | NA | CAISEWGDEQFF | TGTGCCATCAGTGAGTGGGGGGATGAGCAGTTCTTC
TRBJ2-1 | TRBV5-1 | TRBD2 | NA | CASGLAGGPGEQFF | TGCGCCAGCGGGCTAGCGGGAGGGCCGGGTGAGCAGTTCTTC
TRBJ1-6 | TRBV9 | NA | NA | CASSVEGGFGSPLHF | TGTGCCAGCAGCGTAGAGGGGGGGTTTGGGTCACCCCTCCACTTT
TRBJ2-7 | TRBV5-4 | TRBD1 | few | CASSLYLRDRGRGEQYF | TGTGCCAGCAGCTTGTACCTCCGGGACAGGGGGCGAGGGGAGCAGTACTTC
TRBJ2-7 | TRBV15 | NA | few | CATSRDRTGSYEQYF | TGTGCCACCAGCAGAGATCGTACAGGGTCCTACGAGCAGTACTTC
TRBJ2-7 | TRBV29-1 | TRBD1 | NA | CSVVGTGISYEQYF | TGCAGCGTTGTCGGGACAGGCATCTCCTACGAGCAGTACTTC
TRBJ1-5 | TRBV6-2/TRBV6-3 | NA | NA | CASSGWNQPQHF | TGTGCCAGCAGTGGGTGGAATCAGCCCCAGCATTTT
TRBJ2-7 | TRBV10-2 | TRBD1 | NA | CASSGGQDYEQYF | TGCGCCAGCAGCGGGGGACAGGACTACGAGCAGTACTTC
TRBJ2-7 | TRBV9 | NA | few | CASSGRDSDYEQYF | TGTGCCAGCAGCGGGAGGGACAGCGACTACGAGCAGTACTTC
TRBJ1-6 | TRBV7-9 | NA | NA | CASSSAPGGGSPLHF | TGTGCCAGCAGCTCCGCCCCGGGAGGTGGTTCACCCCTCCACTTT
TRBJ2-3 | TRBV20-1 | TRBD2 | NA | CSAPGRGVTDTQYF | TGCAGTGCCCCGGGTCGGGGGGTCACAGATACGCAGTATTTT
TRBJ2-7 | TRBV20-1 | TRBD2 | NA | CSAPSWGLVHEQYF | TGCAGTGCTCCGTCTTGGGGACTAGTTCACGAGCAGTACTTC
TRBJ1-5 | TRBV29-1 | NA | NA | CSVGGGGSQPQHF | TGCAGCGTTGGAGGCGGGGGATCGCAGCCCCAGCATTTT
TRBJ2-1 | TRBV7-9 | NA | many | CASSLAGEQFF | TGTGCCAGCAGCTTAGCAGGTGAGCAGTTCTTC
TRBJ2-5 | TRBV9 | NA | few | CASSVARTPGTQYF | TGTGCCAGCAGCGTAGCTAGAACTCCCGGGACCCAGTACTTC
TRBJ1-4 | TRBV11-2 | NA | NA | CASSPYTGDEKLFF | TGTGCCAGCAGCCCTTATACGGGGGATGAAAAACTGTTTTTT